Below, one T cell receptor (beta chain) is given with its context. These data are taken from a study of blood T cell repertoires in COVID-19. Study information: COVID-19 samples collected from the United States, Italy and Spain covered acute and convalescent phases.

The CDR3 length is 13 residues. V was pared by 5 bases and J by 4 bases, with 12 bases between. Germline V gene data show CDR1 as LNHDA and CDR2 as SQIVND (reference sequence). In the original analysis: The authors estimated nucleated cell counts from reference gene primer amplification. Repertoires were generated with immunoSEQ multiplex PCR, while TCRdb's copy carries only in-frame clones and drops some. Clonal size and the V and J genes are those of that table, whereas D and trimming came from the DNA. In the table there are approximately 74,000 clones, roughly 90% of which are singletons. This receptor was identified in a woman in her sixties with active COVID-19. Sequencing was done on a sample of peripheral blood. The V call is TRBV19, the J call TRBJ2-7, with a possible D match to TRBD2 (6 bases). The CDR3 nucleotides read TGTGCCAGTAGTGCGGGACTGTCTTACGAGCAGTACTTC. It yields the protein CASSAGLSYEQYF.